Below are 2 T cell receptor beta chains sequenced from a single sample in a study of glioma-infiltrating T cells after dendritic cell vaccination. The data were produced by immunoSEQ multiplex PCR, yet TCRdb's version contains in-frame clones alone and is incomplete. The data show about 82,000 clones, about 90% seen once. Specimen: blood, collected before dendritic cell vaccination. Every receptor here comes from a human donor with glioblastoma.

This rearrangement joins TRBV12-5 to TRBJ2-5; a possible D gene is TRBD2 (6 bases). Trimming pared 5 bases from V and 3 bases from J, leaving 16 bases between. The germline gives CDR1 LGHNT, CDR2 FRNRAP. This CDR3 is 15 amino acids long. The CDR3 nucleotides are TGTGCTAGTGGTCCAACCCTGGGACTTAAAGAGACCCAGTACTTC. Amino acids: CASGPTLGLKETQYF. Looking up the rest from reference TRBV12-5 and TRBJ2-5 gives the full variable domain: DARVTQTPRHKVTEMGQEVTMRCQPILGHNTVFWYRQTMMQGLELLAYFRNRAPLDDSGMPKDRFSAEMPDATLATLKIQPSEPRDSAVYFCASGPTLGLKETQYFGPGTRLLVL.

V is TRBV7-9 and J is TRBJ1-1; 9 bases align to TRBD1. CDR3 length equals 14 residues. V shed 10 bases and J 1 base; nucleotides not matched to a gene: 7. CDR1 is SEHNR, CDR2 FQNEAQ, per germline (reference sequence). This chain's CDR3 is CATKPGQGNTEAFF. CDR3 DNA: TGTGCCACCAAGCCGGGACAGGGGAACACTGAAGCTTTCTTT.